The clone carrying this TCR beta chain has a handful of counts. TCRdb called the 5' RACE reads again in MiXCR, with one record for every CDR3 protein. Among fewer than 180,000 distinct CDR3 sequences listed, approximately 44% were seen once. Looked up from germline, CDR1 is SNHLY and CDR2 is FYNNEI. CDR3 length: 14 residues. V dropped 2 bases and J dropped 8 bases, with 10 bases sitting between them. The entry originates in a study of CD8 T cells in ankylosing spondylitis. This clonotype was sampled from a male donor with ankylosing spondylitis. Sequenced input: synovial fluid, either unsorted or a sorted T cell fraction (not recorded which). The rearrangement uses TRBV2 and TRBJ1-6, with TRBD1 as a possible D gene (6 bases). This CDR3 is CASSEWTVYSPLHF. The CDR3 coding sequence is TGTGCCAGCAGTGAATGGACAGTTTATTCACCCCTCCACTTT.